This TCR beta chain originates from a study of T cells after somatic rescue of genetic block. Here immunoSEQ multiplex PCR was the method, and the copy in TCRdb shows in-frame clones only, minus some. The sample has about 110,000 clones, over 80% seen once. Between the trimmed V and J ends, which lost 4 bases and 4 bases, there was a span of 14 bases. CDR1 and CDR2 (germline): MNHNS, SASEGT. The length of the CDR3 is 14 residues. What was sequenced was peripheral blood mononuclear cells (PBMCs). This TCR was recovered from a woman between 18 and 29 years old. V usage is TRBV6-1 and J usage is TRBJ2-7; the D gene is possibly TRBD1 (5 bases). The CDR3: CASSVGVFRYEQYF. The CDR3 region has the DNA TGTGCCAGCAGTGTAGGGGTTTTTCGTTACGAGCAGTACTTC.